This TCR beta chain was recorded in a study of cytomegalovirus exposure and HLA in healthy donors. The germline V and J ends were trimmed by 0 bases and 4 bases, with 16 bases remaining between them. The germline V gene has CDR1 SGHRS and CDR2 YFSETQ. The length of the CDR3 is 16 residues. Clones were sequenced by immunoSEQ multiplex PCR, and TCRdb holds only the in-frame ones, with some missing. The profile shows 150,000 to 200,000 clones, approximately 90% of them singletons. This clonotype originated in a woman in her 30s in good health and CMV-seronegative. The material sequenced was PBMCs. The chain links TRBV5-1 to TRBJ2-5; D possibly corresponds to TRBD2 (7 bases). CDR3 in DNA: TGCGCCAGCAGCTTGGAAGTCGGGGGGCCAGGAGAGACCCAGTACTTC. Residues: CASSLEVGGPGETQYF.